A single TCR beta chain is shown here with its context. The sample comes from a study of monozygotic twins with cystic fibrosis. The repertoire was sequenced with immunoSEQ multiplex PCR; TCRdb's copy has only in-frame clones and lacks some. The profile covers 14,000 or so clones, with roughly nine tenths appearing a single time and around 0.73% taken by the ten largest. Germline CDR1 MDHEN, CDR2 SYDVKM. Trimming at V came to 5 bases and at J to 10 bases, leaving 7 bases not matched to a gene. CDR3 length equals 13 residues. The rearrangement links TRBV28 to TRBJ1-3; 8 bases map to TRBD1. Sequencing was done on a sample of blood. This receptor was identified in a boy aged 5 to 17 with cystic fibrosis. In nucleotides, the CDR3 is TGTGCCAGCAGTCAGGGGGCTATCGGGACCATATATTTT. Amino acid sequence: CASSQGAIGTIYF.